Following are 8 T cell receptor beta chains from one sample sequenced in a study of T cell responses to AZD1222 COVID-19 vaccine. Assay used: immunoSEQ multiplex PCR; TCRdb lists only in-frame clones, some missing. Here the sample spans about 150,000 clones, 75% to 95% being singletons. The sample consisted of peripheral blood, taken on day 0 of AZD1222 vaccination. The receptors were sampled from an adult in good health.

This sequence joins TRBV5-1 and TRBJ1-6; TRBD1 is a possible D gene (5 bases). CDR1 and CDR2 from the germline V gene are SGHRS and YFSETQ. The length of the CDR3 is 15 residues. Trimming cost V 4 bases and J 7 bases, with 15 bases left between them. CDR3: CASSIPTVGNSPLHF. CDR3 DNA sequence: TGCGCCAGCAGCATCCCGACAGTTGGCAATTCACCCCTCCACTTT. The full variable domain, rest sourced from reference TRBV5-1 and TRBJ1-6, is KAGVTQTPRYLIKTRGQQVTLSCSPISGHRSVSWYQQTPGQGLQFLFEYFSETQRNKGNFPGRFSGRQFSNSRSEMNVSTLELGDSALYLCASSIPTVGNSPLHFGNGTRLTVT.

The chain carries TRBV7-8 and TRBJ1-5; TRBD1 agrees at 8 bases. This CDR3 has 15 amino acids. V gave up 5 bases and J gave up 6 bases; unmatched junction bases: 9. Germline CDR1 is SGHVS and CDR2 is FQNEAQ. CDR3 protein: CASSIDRGRSQPQHF. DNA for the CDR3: TGTGCCAGCAGCATTGACAGGGGAAGGAGTCAGCCCCAGCATTTT. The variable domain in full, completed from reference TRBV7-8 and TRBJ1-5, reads GAGVSQSPRYKVAKRGQDVALRCDPISGHVSLFWYQQALGQGPEFLTYFQNEAQLDKSGLPSDRFFAERPEGSVSTLKIQRTQQEDSAVYLCASSIDRGRSQPQHFGDGTRLSIL.

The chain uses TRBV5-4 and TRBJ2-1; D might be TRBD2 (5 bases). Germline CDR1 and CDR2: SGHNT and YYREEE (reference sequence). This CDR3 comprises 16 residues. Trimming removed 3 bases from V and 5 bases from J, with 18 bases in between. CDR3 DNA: TGTGCCAGCAGCTACAAGAGGGAGATTCGGGACAATGAGCAGTTCTTC. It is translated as CASSYKREIRDNEQFF.

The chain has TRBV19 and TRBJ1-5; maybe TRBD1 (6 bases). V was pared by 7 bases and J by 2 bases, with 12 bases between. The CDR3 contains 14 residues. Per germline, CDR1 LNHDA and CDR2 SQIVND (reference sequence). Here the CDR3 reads CASNRVLGNQPQHF. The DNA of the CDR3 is TGTGCCAGTAACAGGGTCCTGGGCAATCAGCCCCAGCATTTT. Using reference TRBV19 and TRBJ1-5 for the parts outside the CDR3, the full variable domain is DGGITQSPKYLFRKEGQNVTLSCEQNLNHDAMYWYRQDPGQGLRLIYYSQIVNDFQKGDIAEGYSVSREKKESFPLTVTSAQKNPTAFYLCASNRVLGNQPQHFGDGTRLSIL.

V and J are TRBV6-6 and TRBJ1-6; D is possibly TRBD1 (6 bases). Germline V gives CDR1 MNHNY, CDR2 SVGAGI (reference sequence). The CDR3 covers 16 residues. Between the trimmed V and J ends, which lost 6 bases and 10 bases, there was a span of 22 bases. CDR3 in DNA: TGTGCCAGCAGCCCTAGGGGGGGGACGTTTTTATCACCCCTCCACTTT. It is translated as CASSPRGGTFLSPLHF.

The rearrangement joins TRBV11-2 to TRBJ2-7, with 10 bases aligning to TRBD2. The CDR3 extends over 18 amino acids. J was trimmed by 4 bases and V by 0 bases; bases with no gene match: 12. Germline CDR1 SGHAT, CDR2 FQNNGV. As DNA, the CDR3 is TGTGCCAGCAGCTTAGATTCGCTAGCGGGGGCGGGTTGGTACGAGCAGTACTTC. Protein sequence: CASSLDSLAGAGWYEQYF.

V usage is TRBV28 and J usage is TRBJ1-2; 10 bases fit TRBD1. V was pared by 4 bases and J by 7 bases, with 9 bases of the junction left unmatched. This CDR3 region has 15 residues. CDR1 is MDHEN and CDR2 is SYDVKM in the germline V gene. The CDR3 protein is CASSSGQGVNTGYTF. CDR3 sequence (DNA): TGTGCCAGCAGTTCCGGACAGGGGGTAAACACTGGCTACACCTTC.

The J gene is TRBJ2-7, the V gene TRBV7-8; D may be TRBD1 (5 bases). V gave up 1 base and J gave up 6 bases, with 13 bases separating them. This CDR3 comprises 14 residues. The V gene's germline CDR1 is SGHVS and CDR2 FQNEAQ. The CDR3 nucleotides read TGTGCCAGCAGCTTAGAGGGCAGGGAAGTCGAGCAGTACTTC. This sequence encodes CASSLEGREVEQYF.